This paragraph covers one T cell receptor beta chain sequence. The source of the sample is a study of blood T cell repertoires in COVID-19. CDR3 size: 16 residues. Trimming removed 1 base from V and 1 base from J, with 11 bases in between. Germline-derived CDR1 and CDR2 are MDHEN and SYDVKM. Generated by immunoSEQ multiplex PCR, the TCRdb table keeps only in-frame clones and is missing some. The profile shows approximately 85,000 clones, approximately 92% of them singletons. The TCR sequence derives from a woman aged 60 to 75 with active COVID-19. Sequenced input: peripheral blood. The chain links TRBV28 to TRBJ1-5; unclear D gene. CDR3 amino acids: CASSLSLRLSNQPQHF. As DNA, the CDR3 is TGTGCCAGCAGTTTATCCCTTCGTCTGAGCAATCAGCCCCAGCATTTT.